These T cell receptor beta chains were read from a single sample in a study of blood T cell repertoires in COVID-19. TCRdb keeps only in-frame clones here, not all; method: immunoSEQ multiplex PCR. The table has a few hundred thousand clones, 90% seen once; the top ten hold about 1.7%. Material for sequencing was PBMCs or T cells enriched from blood (not recorded which). Receptors originate from a woman between 18 and 29 years old with acute COVID-19. The CDR3 runs from the conserved cysteine through the conserved F or W. A D gene is named only where the DNA matches it firmly. Not all rows give a size; the values are once, few, many and, for expanded clones, a class.

d_call	clone_size	v_call	j_call	cdr3_nt	cdr3_aa
TRBD1	.	TRBV27	TRBJ1-6	TGTGCCAGCAAGACAGGGTCCAGGTCACCCCTCCACTTT	CASKTGSRSPLHF
.	.	TRBV7-9	TRBJ2-5	TGTGCCAGCAGCTTTAAGGGGGAGAGGACAGAGACCCAGTACTTC	CASSFKGERTETQYF
TRBD1	once	TRBV30	TRBJ1-6	TGTGCCTGGAGTGAGGGACAGAGGATGGTGGATTCACCCCTCCACTTT	CAWSEGQRMVDSPLHF
.	.	TRBV10-3	TRBJ2-1	TGTGCCATCGGACAGGTGGCGGGGACCGCTAAGGAGCAGTTCTTC	CAIGQVAGTAKEQFF
TRBD2	.	TRBV4-1	TRBJ2-1	TGCGCCAGCAGCCCCAGCGGGAGAGCCTTACGCCGGGAGCAGTTCTTC	CASSPSGRALRREQFF
TRBD2	.	TRBV10-3	TRBJ2-3	TGTGCCATCAGTGAATCCCCCGGGACTAGCGATATTTCAGATACGCAGTATTTT	CAISESPGTSDISDTQYF
.	.	TRBV7-9	TRBJ2-1	TGTGCCAGCAGCTTAGCGAAGCCCCTCAATGAGCAGTTCTTC	CASSLAKPLNEQFF
TRBD1	.	TRBV6-4	TRBJ1-2	TGTGCCAGCAGAAATGACAGGGGAGACTATGGCTACACCTTC	CASRNDRGDYGYTF
.	.	TRBV7-9	TRBJ1-4	TGTGCCAGCAGCATAGGCAGACAGGCAGCTAATGAAAAACTGTTTTTT	CASSIGRQAANEKLFF
TRBD2	once	TRBV7-9	TRBJ2-7	TGTGCCAGCAGCAGACTAGCGGGAAACTCCTACGAGCAGTACTTC	CASSRLAGNSYEQYF
.	.	TRBV6-5	TRBJ1-1	TGTGCCAGCAGCGTCACCCAGGGAATGAACACTGAAGCTTTCTTT	CASSVTQGMNTEAFF
TRBD1	.	TRBV2	TRBJ1-2	TGTGCCAGCAGTGGGGACAGGGCGATCTATGGCTACACCTTC	CASSGDRAIYGYTF
.	.	TRBV2	TRBJ2-1	TGTGCCAGTTCGAGGGAGTATGAGCAGTTCTTC	CASSREYEQFF
TRBD1	.	TRBV9	TRBJ1-4	TGTGCCAGCAGCGCCACAGGGGTCGGTGAAAAACTGTTTTTT	CASSATGVGEKLFF
TRBD1	.	TRBV4-3	TRBJ1-6	TGCGCCAGCAGCCACGGGACAGCTCTAAATTCACCCCTCCACTTT	CASSHGTALNSPLHF
TRBD1	.	TRBV5-4	TRBJ1-2	TGTGCCAGCAGCTTGCGGGAGAAGACAGGGCTTTATGGCTACACCTTC	CASSLREKTGLYGYTF
TRBD1	.	TRBV19	TRBJ2-5	TGTGCCAGTAGTATCCGGGACAGTTACCAAGAGACCCAGTACTTC	CASSIRDSYQETQYF
.	.	TRBV11-2	TRBJ1-6	TGTGCCAGCAGCTTATCGAATCTCTTCGGTTCACCCCTCCACTTT	CASSLSNLFGSPLHF
TRBD1	.	TRBV4-1	TRBJ2-1	TGCGCCAGCAGCCGATCCGGGACAGGGGGAAACAATGAGCAGTTCTTC	CASSRSGTGGNNEQFF
.	.	TRBV27	TRBJ1-1	TGTGCCAGCAGTTTCACAGGGATCAACACTGAAGCTTTCTTT	CASSFTGINTEAFF
.	few	TRBV7-9	TRBJ2-7	TGTGCCAGCAGCCAAAATATGGGCCTCGGAAGCTACGAGCAGTACTTC	CASSQNMGLGSYEQYF
TRBD2	.	TRBV9	TRBJ2-1	TGTGCCAGCAGCGGCGGGACTAGCTACAATGAGCAGTTCTTC	CASSGGTSYNEQFF
.	.	TRBV20-1	TRBJ2-2	TGCAGTGCTAGACGCGGCGGGGAGCTGTTTTTT	CSARRGGELFF
TRBD2	.	TRBV29-1	TRBJ2-1	TGCAGCGTTGCGGCCCGGGGGGGAGTACCGAAAGTAGATGAGCAGTTCTTC	CSVAARGGVPKVDEQFF
TRBD1	.	TRBV5-1	TRBJ2-5	TGCGCCAGCAGTCACGGGACAGGGGTAATTCAAGAGACCCAGTACTTC	CASSHGTGVIQETQYF
TRBD2	.	TRBV3-1/TRBV3-2	TRBJ2-5	TGTGCCAGCCCCCCCGGGAGGGAGACCCAGTACTTC	CASPPGRETQYF
.	.	TRBV5-1	TRBJ2-1	TGCGCCAGCAGCGGCGGCGGTTCCTACAATGAGCAGTTCTTC	CASSGGGSYNEQFF
.	.	TRBV5-5	TRBJ2-5	TGTGCCAGCAGCTTGGTTCAGGATCAAGAGACCCAGTACTTC	CASSLVQDQETQYF
TRBD1	.	TRBV28	TRBJ1-5	TGTGCCAGCAGGAAGGCAGGGGGCCTATGGCAGCCCCAGCATTTT	CASRKAGGLWQPQHF
TRBD1	.	TRBV28	TRBJ1-2	TGTGCCAGCAGTTCCCCGGGACAGGGACACGGCTACACCTTC	CASSSPGQGHGYTF
.	.	TRBV28	TRBJ1-1	TGTGCCAGCAGTTGGAGGAGCCAGGGAGGCACTGAAGCTTTCTTT	CASSWRSQGGTEAFF
TRBD1	.	TRBV19	TRBJ1-1	TGTGCCAGTACCAACCAGGGGGGCAGGACTGAAGCTTTCTTT	CASTNQGGRTEAFF
.	.	TRBV10-3	TRBJ2-7	TGTGCCATCAGTGAAGGTCTGGGCACTTTGTACGAGCAGTACTTC	CAISEGLGTLYEQYF
TRBD1	.	TRBV5-1	TRBJ1-2	TGCGCCAGCAGCGTGACAGGGCCCAATAACTATGGCTACACCTTC	CASSVTGPNNYGYTF
.	.	TRBV19	TRBJ2-2	TGTGCCAGTATGGATTTTGGTCCGCCGGGAGGGGAGCTGTTTTTT	CASMDFGPPGGELFF
TRBD1	.	TRBV9	TRBJ2-1	TGTGCCAGCAGCGCCCGGACAGGGGTTGTCCATGAGCAGTTCTTC	CASSARTGVVHEQFF